Shown below are 17 T cell receptor beta chains from a single sample sequenced in a study of control samples from healthy donors and cancer patients. Only in-frame clones appear in the TCRdb table, and some are missing; sequencing was by immunoSEQ multiplex PCR. The table lists 85,000 to 90,000 clones, around 90% of them singletons. Sequencing used PBMCs. The receptor source for this set is a woman aged 50 to 60 with colorectal cancer.

The chain carries TRBV15 and TRBJ1-1, with D unclear. Trimming removed 0 bases at V and 5 bases at J, with 13 bases between. This CDR3 is built from 15 residues. Germline assignment: CDR1 LNHNV and CDR2 YYDKDF (reference sequence). The CDR3 reads CATSRDRGVRTEAFF. CDR3 in DNA: TGTGCCACCAGCAGAGATCGGGGAGTTCGGACTGAAGCTTTCTTT.

This clone appeared a single time. The chain links TRBV9 to TRBJ1-4; no firm D call. Germline CDR1 reads SGDLS; CDR2 reads YYNGEE. V dropped 4 bases and J dropped 5 bases, with 15 bases sitting between them. The CDR3 spans 15 residues. The CDR3 here is CASSSAGGWNEKLFF. In DNA form, the CDR3 reads TGTGCCAGCAGCTCGGCTGGAGGGTGGAATGAAAAACTGTTTTTT.

The rearrangement joins TRBV4-3 to TRBJ1-2; a weak D match, TRBD1 (6 bases). V shed 1 base and J shed 7 bases, with 16 bases lying between them. This CDR3 has 15 amino acids. The germline V gene encodes CDR1 LGHNA and CDR2 YSLEER. The CDR3 nucleotides are TGCGCCAGCAGCCAAGCCCCACAGGGAGTGGGTGGCTACACCTTC. Protein sequence: CASSQAPQGVGGYTF.

This clone was recorded a few times. The chain employs TRBV9 and TRBJ1-4; 9 bases line up with TRBD1. The CDR3 runs to 16 residues. Germline values: CDR1 SGDLS, CDR2 YYNGEE. V was pared by 0 bases and J by 3 bases, with 3 bases of the junction left unmatched. This CDR3 reads CASSVGTGVANEKLFF. CDR3 DNA sequence: TGTGCCAGCAGCGTAGGGACAGGGGTCGCTAATGAAAAACTGTTTTTT.

V and J are TRBV3-1 (or the pseudogene TRBV3-2) and TRBJ2-2; D is perhaps TRBD2 (6 bases). V gave up 0 bases and J gave up 1 base, with 15 bases separating them. Per germline, CDR1 LGHDT and CDR2 YNNKEL (reference sequence). The CDR3 loop spans 18 amino acids. The CDR3 reads CASSQDGWGELNTGELFF. CDR3 nucleotides: TGTGCCAGCAGCCAAGATGGGTGGGGGGAACTGAACACCGGGGAGCTGTTTTTT.

The genes are TRBV6-2 or TRBV6-3 and TRBJ1-5; 8 bases match TRBD1. The CDR3 is 15 residues long. J gave up 5 bases and V 4 bases, and 7 bases lay outside the gene matches. Germline V gene lookup returns CDR1 MNHEY and CDR2 SVGEGT. CDR3 sequence: CASSSGGRLDQPQHF. The CDR3 coding sequence is TGTGCCAGCAGTTCAGGGGGCCGTCTGGATCAGCCCCAGCATTTT.

This chain joins TRBV28 and TRBJ2-1; D not certain. The CDR3 is 15 amino acids. The germline V gene has CDR1 MDHEN and CDR2 SYDVKM. V lost 5 bases and J 4 bases, leaving 15 bases between the germline ends. This CDR3 is CASSPPPTEYNEQFF. CDR3 DNA sequence: TGTGCCAGCAGTCCCCCCCCGACGGAATACAATGAGCAGTTCTTC.

The J gene is TRBJ2-1, the V gene TRBV6-5; no definite D call. Trimming removed 6 bases at V and 0 bases at J, with 6 bases between. Germline CDR1 and CDR2: MNHEY and SVGAGI. CDR3 size: 13 residues. The CDR3 region is CASSSSSYNEQFF. The DNA for the CDR3 is TGTGCCAGCAGCTCTAGCTCCTACAATGAGCAGTTCTTC.

The chain uses TRBV3-1 (or the pseudogene TRBV3-2) and TRBJ1-6, with a tentative D call TRBD1 (6 bases). Germline V gene data show CDR1 as LGHDT and CDR2 as YNNKEL (reference sequence). V lost 4 bases to trimming and J lost 9 bases, with 16 bases between them. This CDR3 has 15 amino acids. In DNA form, the CDR3 reads TGTGCCAGCAGCCCCACGGGCAGGGGAACTTCACCCCTCCACTTT. Amino acids: CASSPTGRGTSPLHF.

The V and J genes are TRBV24-1 and TRBJ2-1; D perhaps matches TRBD1 (6 bases). The germline V and J ends were trimmed by 11 bases and 5 bases, with 24 bases remaining between them. This CDR3 is built from 16 residues. CDR1 is KGHDR, CDR2 SFDVKD, per germline. CDR3 sequence: CAMLNMTGAMNNEQFF. The DNA of the CDR3 is TGTGCCATGCTTAATATGACAGGAGCAATGAACAATGAGCAGTTCTTC.

Points on this clone: The junction shows a germline mismatch at one end, possibly a read error. The J gene is TRBJ2-4, the V gene TRBV7-9; 7 bases map to TRBD1. The CDR3 has 15 amino acids. The V gene's germline CDR1 is SEHNR and CDR2 FQNEAQ (reference sequence). As DNA, the CDR3 is TGTGCCAGCAGCTACCCTCAGACAGGGAAAAGCATTCAGTACTTC. Translating it yields CASSYPQTGKSIQYF.

The rearrangement uses TRBV30 and TRBJ2-2; D is unresolved. Looked up from germline, CDR1 is GTSNPN and CDR2 is SVGIG (reference sequence). V was shortened by 2 bases and J by 4 bases, with 5 bases between the two germline ends. The CDR3 spans 12 residues. Here the CDR3 reads CAWSFSTGELFF. The CDR3 nucleotides are TGTGCCTGGAGTTTCTCCACCGGGGAGCTGTTTTTT.

The chain couples TRBV6-1 to TRBJ1-1; D gene unclear. Germline lookup yields CDR1 MNHNS and CDR2 SASEGT. The CDR3 length is 15 residues. The germline V and J ends were trimmed by 1 base and 1 base, with 10 bases remaining between them. The CDR3: CASSEERVSNTEAFF. CDR3 bases: TGTGCCAGCAGTGAAGAGCGAGTCTCGAACACTGAAGCTTTCTTT.

The chain links TRBV4-2 to TRBJ2-3; unclear D gene. The CDR3 is 13 residues long. The germline V gene encodes CDR1 LGHNA and CDR2 YNFKEQ. With 1 base removed from V and 6 bases from J, the gap between germline ends came to 8 bases. CDR3 loop: CASSQAPSDTQYF. CDR3 DNA: TGTGCCAGCAGCCAAGCCCCAAGCGATACGCAGTATTTT.

The gene calls are TRBV10-3 and TRBJ2-1; D unresolved. Looked up from germline, CDR1 is ENHRY and CDR2 is SYGVKD. V dropped 4 bases and J dropped 10 bases, with 8 bases sitting between them. The CDR3 loop spans 11 amino acids. Here the CDR3 DNA reads TGTGCCATCAGTGCTCGCATGGAGCAGTTCTTC. Translated, it gives CAISARMEQFF.

The chain joins TRBV10-2 to TRBJ1-5; D unresolved. V was clipped by 4 bases and J by 3 bases, with 7 bases between them. This CDR3 has 13 amino acids. CDR1 and CDR2 (germline): WSHSY, SAAADI. CDR3 amino acids: CASSVQNNQPQHF. CDR3 nucleotide sequence: TGCGCCAGCAGTGTACAGAACAATCAGCCCCAGCATTTT.

The chain employs TRBV6-2 or TRBV6-3 and TRBJ2-1; D is possibly TRBD1 or TRBD2 (5 bases each). Germline lookup yields CDR1 MNHEY and CDR2 SVGEGT. The CDR3 consists of 15 residues. Trimming took off 4 bases at V and 4 bases at J, with 14 bases between the two ends. The CDR3 sequence: CASSSSGTYYNEQFF. The CDR3 DNA follows: TGTGCCAGCAGTTCTTCTGGGACCTATTACAATGAGCAGTTCTTC.